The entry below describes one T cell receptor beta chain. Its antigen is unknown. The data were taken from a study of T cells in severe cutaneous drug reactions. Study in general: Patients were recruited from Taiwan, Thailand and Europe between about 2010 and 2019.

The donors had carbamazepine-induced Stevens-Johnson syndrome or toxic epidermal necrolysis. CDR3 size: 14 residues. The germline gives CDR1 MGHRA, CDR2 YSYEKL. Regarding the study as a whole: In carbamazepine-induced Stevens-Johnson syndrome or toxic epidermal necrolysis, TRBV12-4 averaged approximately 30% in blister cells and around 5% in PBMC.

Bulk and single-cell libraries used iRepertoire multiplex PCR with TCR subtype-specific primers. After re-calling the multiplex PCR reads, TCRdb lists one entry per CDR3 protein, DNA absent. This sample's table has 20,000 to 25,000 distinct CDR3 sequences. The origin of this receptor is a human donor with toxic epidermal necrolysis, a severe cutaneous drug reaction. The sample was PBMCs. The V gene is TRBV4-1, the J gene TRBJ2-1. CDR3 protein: CASSQVGLTNEQFF.